The 22 T cell receptor beta chains listed next were all sequenced from one sample in a study of T cell responses to AZD1222 COVID-19 vaccine (dated by TCRdb to the early 2020s). The sample's time point, from its label and the paper: about 28 days (+/-7) after the second vaccine dose. Library preparation used the immunoSEQ multiplex PCR assay. Here the immuneACCESS table is served through TCRdb, limited to in-frame sequences with V and J called. Missing clones are a known gap in these copies; in checked studies unresolved V genes cover under half, and the rest lacks a known reason. The sample contains around 130,000 clones, about 94% of them found a single time. Less than 5% of the sample comes from the top ten. The sample in question was peripheral blood, obtained 28 days after the second AZD1222 dose. The source of these receptors is an adult who received the AZD1222 COVID-19 vaccine.

J is TRBJ1-2 and V is TRBV3-1 (or the pseudogene TRBV3-2); 9 bases match TRBD1. The CDR3 extends over 13 amino acids. Germline loops: CDR1 LGHDT, CDR2 YNNKEL (reference sequence). V was pared by 8 bases and J by 3 bases, with 4 bases of the junction left unmatched. The CDR3 spells CASGGQGDYGYTF. The CDR3 DNA reads TGTGCCAGCGGGGGACAGGGTGACTATGGCTACACCTTC.

The sample holds a few counts of this clone. The chain links TRBV21-1 to TRBJ2-1; TRBD1, the table's D call, lacks a check against the DNA. TRBV21-1 is described as a pseudogene. The CDR3 runs to 15 residues. The CDR3: CASSNPGQGLGEQFF. The DNA of the CDR3 is TGTGCCAGCAGCAACCCGGGACAGGGGCTAGGGGAGCAGTTCTTC.

This clone has a handful of counts. The chain combines TRBV27 with TRBJ1-1; D is possibly TRBD1 (5 bases). The V gene lost 6 bases and the J gene lost 5 bases, with 22 bases spanning the gap. Germline-derived CDR1 and CDR2 are MNHEY and SMNVEV (reference sequence). CDR3 length equals 16 residues. The CDR3 nucleotides read TGTGCCAGCAGATACTCCTTCCGGGGCGGAGGAACTGAAGCTTTCTTT. This encodes CASRYSFRGGGTEAFF.

The table lists this clone with a count of one. This chain uses TRBV5-1 with TRBJ2-7; the match to TRBD1 covers 10 bases. The CDR3 runs to 14 residues. The V and J ends lost 6 bases and 6 bases, in that order; junction bases with no gene match: 9. Germline loops: CDR1 SGHRS, CDR2 YFSETQ. The CDR3 region is CASTSGQGTSEQYF. Written as DNA, the CDR3 is TGCGCCAGCACCTCGGGACAGGGGACCTCCGAGCAGTACTTC.

The genes are TRBV4-3 and TRBJ2-7, with D possibly called TRBD1 or TRBD2 (5 bases each). V shed 5 bases and J shed 2 bases, with 13 bases lying between them. This CDR3 is built from 14 residues. The germline CDR1 and CDR2 sequences are LGHNA and YSLEER. The CDR3 DNA reads as TGCGCCAGCAGCGCCGGGACGAGAACCTACGAGCAGTACTTC. Protein: CASSAGTRTYEQYF.

The chain joins TRBV18 to TRBJ2-3; perhaps TRBD2 as D (5 bases). Trimming removed 1 base at V and 4 bases at J, with 12 bases between. From germline, CDR1 is KGHSH and CDR2 LQKENI. This CDR3 region has 15 residues. CDR3 sequence: CASSPLGSEADTQYF. CDR3 nucleotides: TGTGCCAGCTCACCACTTGGGAGTGAGGCAGATACGCAGTATTTT.

The chain links TRBV4-2 to TRBJ2-3; 14 nucleotides align to TRBD2. The CDR3 is 21 amino acids. Germline V lookup: CDR1 LGHNA, CDR2 YNFKEQ. J lost 0 bases, V lost 1 base, and 12 bases had no gene match. The chain's CDR3 is CASSQAPPGGTSGGSTDTQYF. DNA of the CDR3: TGTGCCAGCAGCCAAGCCCCCCCCGGAGGGACTAGCGGGGGAAGCACAGATACGCAGTATTTT.

J is TRBJ2-7 and V is TRBV5-5; D unresolved. V gave up 2 bases and J gave up 2 bases, with 11 bases separating them. The CDR3 runs 14 residues. CDR1 is SGHKS and CDR2 is YYEKEE in the germline V gene (reference sequence). CDR3: CASSFRTPAYEQYF. The CDR3 DNA is TGTGCCAGCAGCTTCAGAACTCCGGCCTACGAGCAGTACTTC.

The genes are TRBV5-8 and TRBJ1-5; TRBD1 might be the D (5 bases). CDR1 is SGHTS and CDR2 is YDEGEE in the germline V gene. Trimming stripped 6 bases from V and 3 bases from J, with 16 bases between. The CDR3 sequence is 15 residues long. This CDR3 is CASTSISGVNQPQHF. The CDR3 bases are TGTGCCAGCACCTCTATATCGGGGGTCAATCAGCCCCAGCATTTT. Using reference TRBV5-8 and TRBJ1-5 for the parts outside the CDR3, the full variable domain is EAGVTQSPTHLIKTRGQQATLRCSPISGHTSVYWYQQALGLGLQFLLWYDEGEERNRGNFPPRFSGRQFPNYSSELNVNALELEDSALYLCASTSISGVNQPQHFGDGTRLSIL.

V gene TRBV9 combines with J gene TRBJ2-7; TRBD1 is a possible D gene (6 bases). V was cut by 0 bases and J by 7 bases, with 14 bases left in between. Germline V lookup: CDR1 SGDLS, CDR2 YYNGEE. This CDR3 has 14 amino acids. CDR3 sequence reads: CASSVGEQGGEQYF. The CDR3 DNA sequence: TGTGCCAGCAGCGTAGGGGAACAGGGCGGGGAGCAGTACTTC. The full variable domain, its missing parts supplied by reference TRBV9 and TRBJ2-7, is DSGVTQTPKHLITATGQRVTLRCSPRSGDLSVYWYQQSLDQGLQFLIQYYNGEERAKGNILERFSAQQFPDLHSELNLSSLELGDSALYFCASSVGEQGGEQYFGPGTRLTVT.

The chain combines TRBV4-2 with TRBJ2-1, with 7 bases that match TRBD2. Germline CDR1 and CDR2: LGHNA and YNFKEQ. This CDR3 has 14 amino acids. V lost 4 bases and J lost 3; bases outside the gene matches: 3. This CDR3 reads CASSPGTIYNEQFF. In DNA, the CDR3 is TGTGCCAGCAGCCCCGGGACTATCTACAATGAGCAGTTCTTC.

The chain has TRBV15 and TRBJ1-5; no firm D call. Germline V gene sequence: CDR1 LNHNV, CDR2 YYDKDF (reference sequence). V was cut by 0 bases and J by 1 base, with 7 bases left in between. This CDR3 has 15 residues. The CDR3 protein is CATSRDVHSNQPQHF. CDR3 sequence (DNA): TGTGCCACCAGCAGAGATGTGCACAGCAATCAGCCCCAGCATTTT.

This clone was seen a single time. Other DNA variants within this sample encode the same CDR3. The CDR3 loop reads CASSPGRNTEAFF. The DNA for the CDR3 is TGTGCCAGCTCACCAGGGAGGAACACTGAAGCTTTCTTT. The gene calls are TRBV18 and TRBJ1-1; unclear D gene. This CDR3 has 13 residues. The germline V gene encodes CDR1 KGHSH and CDR2 LQKENI. Trimming took 2 bases from V and 1 from J, leaving 5 bases between them.

V gene TRBV7-6 combines with J gene TRBJ1-3; 9 bases match TRBD1. Germline CDR1 reads SGHVS; CDR2 reads FNYEAQ. V lost 5 bases to trimming and J lost 5 bases; unmatched junction nucleotides: 4. The CDR3 totals 14 residues. CDR3 bases: TGTGCCAGCAGCCACACAGGGGGCCGAAACACCATATATTTT. Protein product: CASSHTGGRNTIYF.

V gene TRBV3-1 (or the pseudogene TRBV3-2) combines with J gene TRBJ1-6; D might be TRBD1 (6 bases). Germline CDR1 and CDR2: LGHDT and YNNKEL (reference sequence). The germline V and J ends were trimmed by 4 bases and 5 bases, with 15 bases remaining between them. This CDR3 has 16 residues. The CDR3 DNA follows: TGTGCCAGCAGCCCTCTCCGGACAGAGCATAATTCACCCCTCCACTTT. Residues: CASSPLRTEHNSPLHF.

The chain is built from TRBV28 and TRBJ1-1, with D tentatively TRBD1 (5 bases). The CDR3 is 14 amino acids. The V end was cut by 8 bases, the J end by 5 bases, with 18 bases between. CDR1 MDHEN and CDR2 SYDVKM come from the germline V gene. In DNA, the CDR3 is TGTGCCAGCTACGCTAGACAGAGGATAACTGAAGCTTTCTTT. Translating it yields CASYARQRITEAFF.

This clone appeared a single time. The chain couples TRBV6-1 to TRBJ2-6, with TRBD1 as a possible D gene (5 bases). Deletions cut 3 bases from V and 2 bases from J, with 14 bases between. Germline V gene sequence: CDR1 MNHNS, CDR2 SASEGT. The CDR3 spans 17 residues. Here the CDR3 reads CASSEAPQGAGANVLTF. The CDR3 coding sequence is TGTGCCAGCAGTGAGGCCCCGCAGGGCGCTGGGGCCAACGTCCTGACTTTC.

V and J are TRBV29-1 and TRBJ2-1, with D unresolved. Germline lookup yields CDR1 SQVTM and CDR2 ANQGSEA. Trimming removed 4 bases from V and 8 bases from J, with 3 bases in between. This CDR3 region has 9 residues. CDR3 nucleotides: TGCAGCGTTGGCTATGAGCAGTTCTTC. It codes for CSVGYEQFF.

V usage is TRBV12-3 or TRBV12-4 and J usage is TRBJ2-3, with D hard to call. The CDR3 is 11 amino acids. Trimming shortened V by 5 bases and J by 3 bases, and 3 bases separated the two germline ends. CDR3: CASSRTDTQYF. The DNA for the CDR3 is TGTGCCAGCAGTAGAACAGATACGCAGTATTTT.

V is TRBV28 and J is TRBJ2-7; TRBD2 matches at 7 bases. Germline assignment: CDR1 MDHEN and CDR2 SYDVKM. The length of the CDR3 is 12 residues. The V and J ends lost 6 bases and 1 base, in that order; junction bases with no gene match: 0. The CDR3 is CASRGGSYEQYF. The CDR3 bases are TGTGCCAGCAGGGGAGGGTCCTACGAGCAGTACTTC. The full variable domain, its missing parts supplied by reference TRBV28 and TRBJ2-7, is DVKVTQSSRYLVKRTGEKVFLECVQDMDHENMFWYRQDPGLGLRLIYFSYDVKMKEKGDIPEGYSVSREKKERFSLILESASTNQTSMYLCASRGGSYEQYFGPGTRLTVT.

This clone was seen just once. This chain links TRBV27 with TRBJ1-4; TRBD1 matches 10 bases. CDR3 length equals 19 residues. CDR1 is MNHEY and CDR2 is SMNVEV in the germline V gene (reference sequence). The junction had 15 bases not matched to a gene; V was cut back by 5 bases and J by 3 bases. Here the CDR3 reads CASSEGTGVPSRSNEKLFF. The CDR3 DNA reads as TGTGCCAGCAGTGAGGGGACAGGGGTCCCATCAAGGTCTAATGAAAAACTGTTTTTT.

The J gene is TRBJ2-1, the V gene TRBV19; 8 bases map to TRBD2. Trimming took 7 bases from V and 6 from J; bases not matched to a gene: 11. Per germline, CDR1 LNHDA and CDR2 SQIVND (reference sequence). CDR3 size: 15 residues. The CDR3 region has the DNA TGTGCCAGTACCGATACGGGGGGGCCTCTCAATGAGCAGTTCTTC. Its translation is CASTDTGGPLNEQFF. The full variable domain, completed using reference TRBV19 and TRBJ2-1, is DGGITQSPKYLFRKEGQNVTLSCEQNLNHDAMYWYRQDPGQGLRLIYYSQIVNDFQKGDIAEGYSVSREKKESFPLTVTSAQKNPTAFYLCASTDTGGPLNEQFFGPGTRLTVL.